The 26 T cell receptor beta chains in this list originate from one sample, sequenced in a study of CD8+ T cells in alopecia areata. RNA was isolated and reverse transcribed to cDNA, the sequencing template. The assay was immunoSEQ multiplex PCR, and TCRdb's table has in-frame clones only and misses some. This table has 35,000 to 45,000 clones, 80% to 95% appearing once. Treatment of the sample: oral pan-JAK inhibitor, 5-10 mg twice daily. This material consisted of CD8+ T cells sorted from blood, taken at week 24, from a patient treated with tofacitinib. The source is a human donor with alopecia areata.

The chain employs TRBV7-9 and TRBJ2-3; 7 nucleotides line up with TRBD1. The V gene's germline CDR1 is SEHNR and CDR2 FQNEAQ (reference sequence). The CDR3 consists of 14 residues. J was trimmed by 3 bases and V by 5 bases; bases with no gene match: 5. The CDR3 DNA reads as TGTGCCAGCAGCAACCGGGACAGAACAGATACGCAGTATTTT. Its protein product is CASSNRDRTDTQYF.

The genes are TRBV12-5 and TRBJ2-1, with D perhaps TRBD1 (6 bases). Trimming removed 2 bases at V and 10 bases at J, with 12 bases between. The CDR3 consists of 13 residues. From germline, CDR1 is LGHNT and CDR2 FRNRAP. The CDR3 protein is CASGLTLTGEQFF. The CDR3 DNA follows: TGTGCTAGTGGTTTGACCCTTACAGGGGAGCAGTTCTTC.

A few counts support this clone. The V and J genes are TRBV30 and TRBJ2-3, with D perhaps TRBD1 or TRBD2 (6 bases each). The CDR3 runs to 13 residues. Trimming left V 4 bases short and J 5 bases short, with 13 bases between. The germline gives CDR1 GTSNPN, CDR2 SVGIG (reference sequence). The CDR3 region is CAWNREAGDTQYF. In nucleotides, the CDR3 is TGTGCCTGGAACAGGGAAGCGGGAGATACGCAGTATTTT.

The chain links TRBV29-1 to TRBJ2-7, with TRBD1 as a possible D gene (6 bases). The CDR3 loop spans 15 amino acids. V gave up 0 bases and J gave up 0 bases, with 12 bases separating them. CDR1 and CDR2 (germline): SQVTM, ANQGSEA. The CDR3 DNA follows: TGCAGCGTTGAAGATCGCACAGGGATCTCCTACGAGCAGTACTTC. This gives the protein CSVEDRTGISYEQYF.

This chain uses TRBV6-6 with TRBJ2-1; D tentatively reads TRBD1 or TRBD2 (5 bases each). V was cut by 6 bases and J by 6 bases, with 12 bases left in between. There are 13 residues in the CDR3. Germline CDR1 reads MNHNY; CDR2 reads SVGAGI (reference sequence). CDR3 amino acids: CASSPIGGNEQFF. For the CDR3, the DNA is TGTGCCAGCAGCCCAATTGGGGGCAATGAGCAGTTCTTC.

This clone has a single count. V usage is TRBV15 and J usage is TRBJ2-1; 8 nucleotides agree with TRBD2. V trimming: 0 bases; J trimming: 10 bases; junction bases outside the gene matches: 29. The CDR3 has 22 residues. The germline V gene has CDR1 LNHNV and CDR2 YYDKDF (reference sequence). The CDR3 loop is CATSRDYPGDPNSGTRAQEQFF. For the CDR3, the DNA is TGTGCCACCAGCAGAGATTATCCCGGGGACCCAAACAGCGGGACTAGGGCCCAGGAGCAGTTCTTC.

The chain has TRBV4-1 and TRBJ2-1, with D possibly TRBD2 on 5 matching bases. Trimming shortened V by 3 bases and J by 0 bases, and 9 bases separated the two germline ends. The CDR3 contains 15 residues. CDR1 is MGHRA and CDR2 is YSYEKL in the germline V gene. The CDR3 spells CASSQDRDSYNEQFF. CDR3 sequence (DNA): TGCGCCAGCAGCCAGGACCGGGACTCCTACAATGAGCAGTTCTTC.

V and J are TRBV19 and TRBJ2-1, with D possibly matching TRBD2 (6 bases). V was clipped by 0 bases and J by 9 bases, with 27 bases between them. The CDR3 spans 19 residues. Germline values: CDR1 LNHDA, CDR2 SQIVND (reference sequence). As DNA, the CDR3 is TGTGCCAGTAGTATAGATCTGGAGGAGGGAACACTTTCCCAGGGTGAGCAGTTCTTC. Protein sequence: CASSIDLEEGTLSQGEQFF.

The rearrangement links TRBV2 to TRBJ2-4; 10 bases are a match to TRBD1. J gave up 9 bases and V 2 bases, and 4 bases lay outside the gene matches. This CDR3 has 14 residues. The germline V gene encodes CDR1 SNHLY and CDR2 FYNNEI. As DNA, the CDR3 is TGTGCCAGCAGTGAATGGGACAGGGGTACCATTCAGTACTTC. Its translation is CASSEWDRGTIQYF.

The rearrangement uses TRBV5-6 and TRBJ2-7; D is possibly TRBD1 (5 bases). The CDR3 consists of 13 residues. V was trimmed by 2 bases and J by 1 base, leaving 7 bases between them. Germline CDR1 reads SGHDT; CDR2 reads YYEEEE. The CDR3 coding sequence is TGTGCCAGCAGCTTCAGGGTTTCCTACGAGCAGTACTTC. This codes for CASSFRVSYEQYF.

V is TRBV2 and J is TRBJ2-1, with D perhaps TRBD1 (6 bases). Trimming shortened V by 5 bases and J by 5 bases, and 19 bases separated the two germline ends. CDR1 SNHLY and CDR2 FYNNEI come from the germline V gene. The CDR3 sequence is 16 residues long. In nucleotides, the CDR3 is TGTGCCAGCAGTACACAGGGCTATAGGGCCCACAATGAGCAGTTCTTC. This sequence encodes CASSTQGYRAHNEQFF.

The chain employs TRBV28 and TRBJ2-5; 11 bases agree with TRBD2. Trimming cost V 4 bases and J 3 bases; bases outside gene matches: 4. The CDR3 extends over 15 amino acids. Germline CDR1 MDHEN, CDR2 SYDVKM. The CDR3 coding sequence is TGTGCCAGCAGTTGGGAACTAGCGGGGGAAGAGACCCAGTACTTC. It encodes CASSWELAGEETQYF.

The V call is TRBV10-3, the J call TRBJ2-7; maybe TRBD1 (7 bases). The CDR3 runs to 15 residues. V lost 7 bases, J lost 2 bases, and 18 bases lay in between. The V gene's germline CDR1 is ENHRY and CDR2 SYGVKD. Written as DNA, the CDR3 is TGTGCCATCAACGGAGGCGGGACAGCCACCTACGAGCAGTACTTC. Protein product: CAINGGGTATYEQYF.

A few counts support this clone. The V gene is TRBV10-3, the J gene TRBJ2-6; no clear D gene. CDR3 length: 16 amino acids. The V gene's germline CDR1 is ENHRY and CDR2 SYGVKD. V was clipped by 7 bases and J by 0 bases, with 13 bases between them. The CDR3 reads CAITDTLTSGANVLTF. The CDR3 DNA is TGTGCCATCACAGACACATTAACCTCTGGGGCCAACGTCCTGACTTTC.

This chain connects TRBV10-3 to TRBJ2-7; 10 nucleotides align to TRBD2. CDR3 length: 15 residues. V trimming: 2 bases; J trimming: 3 bases; junction bases outside the gene matches: 4. The germline CDR1 and CDR2 sequences are ENHRY and SYGVKD. DNA of the CDR3: TGTGCCATCAGTGAGGAGCGGGGGGGCCTCTACGAGCAGTACTTC. The encoded protein is CAISEERGGLYEQYF.

DNA of the CDR3: TGTGCCAGCAGTTTATCGGGTAGTGGGGCCAACGTCCTGACTTTC. It specifies CASSLSGSGANVLTF. The chain recombines TRBV27 with TRBJ2-6; D remains ambiguous. Trimming pared 0 bases from V and 3 bases from J, leaving 6 bases between. CDR1 and CDR2 (germline): MNHEY, SMNVEV (reference sequence). CDR3 size: 15 residues.

This clone was counted between two and nine times. V is TRBV29-1 and J is TRBJ2-7, with a weak D call TRBD2 (5 bases). CDR1 SQVTM and CDR2 ANQGSEA come from the germline V gene. V dropped 2 bases and J dropped 4 bases, with 12 bases sitting between them. The CDR3 sequence is 13 residues long. The CDR3 DNA follows: TGCAGCGTTGAACCCGGGGAGCGGTACGAGCAGTACTTC. Translation: CSVEPGERYEQYF.

The J gene is TRBJ2-1, the V gene TRBV29-1; no firm D call. Trimming cost V 6 bases and J 6 bases, with 12 bases left between them. CDR1 and CDR2 (germline): SQVTM, ANQGSEA. This CDR3 contains 12 residues. DNA of the CDR3: TGCAGCGTCCCATGGGTACGCAATGAGCAGTTCTTC. It yields the protein CSVPWVRNEQFF.

This clone has only one observation. The gene calls are TRBV12-5 and TRBJ2-2; D is tentatively TRBD1 or TRBD2 (5 bases each). CDR3 length equals 14 residues. Germline assignment: CDR1 LGHNT and CDR2 FRNRAP. Trimming removed 0 bases from V and 5 bases from J, with 7 bases in between. This CDR3 is CASGLVGDTGELFF. The CDR3 DNA sequence: TGTGCTAGTGGTTTGGTGGGGGATACCGGGGAGCTGTTTTTT.

The chain uses TRBV19 and TRBJ2-1; D is unclear. V dropped 3 bases and J dropped 6 bases, with 9 bases sitting between them. Germline V gene lookup returns CDR1 LNHDA and CDR2 SQIVND (reference sequence). The CDR3 is 13 residues long. The CDR3 bases are TGTGCCAGTAGTATGTCTTCCAGCAATGAGCAGTTCTTC. Its translation: CASSMSSSNEQFF. Filled out from reference TRBV19 and TRBJ2-1, the complete variable domain reads DGGITQSPKYLFRKEGQNVTLSCEQNLNHDAMYWYRQDPGQGLRLIYYSQIVNDFQKGDIAEGYSVSREKKESFPLTVTSAQKNPTAFYLCASSMSSSNEQFFGPGTRLTVL.

The CDR3 region has the DNA TGTGCCAGCAGCTTAGGACCGGGACAGCCGAACACCGGGGAGCTGTTTTTT. It is translated as CASSLGPGQPNTGELFF. The chain combines TRBV11-2 with TRBJ2-2, with 7 bases fitting TRBD1. This CDR3 has 17 amino acids. The germline CDR1 and CDR2 sequences are SGHAT and FQNNGV. J gave up 0 bases and V 1 base, and 5 bases lay outside the gene matches.

This sequence joins TRBV19 and TRBJ2-7, with D tentatively TRBD1 or TRBD2 (6 bases each). CDR1 is LNHDA, CDR2 SQIVND, per germline (reference sequence). CDR3 length: 13 amino acids. V was cut by 5 bases and J by 2 bases, with 10 bases left in between. The CDR3, as DNA: TGTGCCAGTAGTTGGGGGGCTACCTACGAGCAGTACTTC. It codes for CASSWGATYEQYF.

V is TRBV7-6 and J is TRBJ2-3; no firm D call. Germline V gene data show CDR1 as SGHVS and CDR2 as FNYEAQ. With 8 bases removed from V and 6 bases from J, the gap between germline ends came to 6 bases. The CDR3 has 10 residues. CDR3 loop: CASGDDTQYF. The CDR3 nucleotides read TGTGCCAGCGGGGATGATACGCAGTATTTT.

The V gene is TRBV7-9, the J gene TRBJ2-3, with 8 bases fitting TRBD2. Germline V gives CDR1 SEHNR, CDR2 FQNEAQ (reference sequence). This CDR3 contains 15 residues. Losses at the gene ends were 5 bases for V and 4 bases for J; bases not matched to a gene: 8. The CDR3 sequence is CASSTGTRSADTQYF. DNA of the CDR3: TGTGCCAGCAGCACCGGGACTAGGAGCGCAGATACGCAGTATTTT.

This chain links TRBV30 with TRBJ1-6; D ambiguous. Trimming stripped 0 bases from V and 7 bases from J, with 10 bases between. This CDR3 spans 14 amino acids. Germline V lookup: CDR1 GTSNPN, CDR2 SVGIG (reference sequence). CDR3 sequence reads: CAWSVGLGNSPLHF. CDR3 DNA sequence: TGTGCCTGGAGTGTAGGTCTAGGCAATTCACCCCTCCACTTT.

V gene TRBV5-6 combines with J gene TRBJ2-5; either TRBD1 or TRBD2 may supply D (5 bases each). The germline V gene has CDR1 SGHDT and CDR2 YYEEEE. The V gene lost 3 bases and the J gene lost 11 bases, with 11 bases spanning the gap. The CDR3 spans 11 residues. CDR3 region: CASSWGNEQYF. The CDR3 DNA is TGTGCCAGCAGCTGGGGGAATGAGCAGTACTTC.